This T cell receptor (beta chain) was found in a study of PD-1 blockade in classical Hodgkin lymphoma. Findings and limits, study-wide: Healthy donors reportedly exceeded newly diagnosed patients in baseline TCR diversity. Unlike CD8+ TCR diversity, which did not rise significantly by C4D1, CD4+ TCR diversity did.

Indicated time point: cycle 4 day 1 (C4D1), after 5 to 7 weeks of nivolumab. Every one of the patients relapsed after autologous stem cell transplantation (brentuximab vedotin exposure was variable). Patients showed best responses of complete response, partial response or progressive disease. A word on this clone: The antigen remains undetermined.

Produced via immunoSEQ multiplex PCR; TCRdb's table is partial and in-frame only. The profile shows roughly 50,000 clones, about 90% of them singletons. Germline values: CDR1 SEHNR, CDR2 FQNEAQ (reference sequence). There are 14 residues in the CDR3. V lost 4 bases to trimming and J lost 7 bases, with 13 bases between them. This clonotype originated in a human donor with classical Hodgkin lymphoma. J is TRBJ1-4 and V is TRBV7-9; D not resolved. The sequences come from peripheral blood mononuclear cells (PBMCs), collected before the fourth cycle of nivolumab. The CDR3 spells CASSSWAPPEKLFF. DNA for the CDR3: TGTGCCAGCAGCTCGTGGGCCCCTCCTGAAAAACTGTTTTTT. Together with reference TRBV7-9 and TRBJ1-4, the CDR3 gives the full variable domain: DTGVSQNPRHKITKRGQNVTFRCDPISEHNRLYWYRQTLGQGPEFLTYFQNEAQLEKSRLLSDRFSAERPKGSFSTLEIQRTEQGDSAMYLCASSSWAPPEKLFFGSGTQLSVL.